The source of this TCR beta chain is a study of cytomegalovirus exposure and HLA in healthy donors. Study-level findings and limits: Usually a TCR sequence was rare, but some public TCRs were found in many donors.

Turning to this clone: Antigen: not known.

Researchers ran the PCR with 60 Vbeta and 13 Jbeta primers. Sequenced by immunoSEQ multiplex PCR; TCRdb stores in-frame clones only, minus some. The sample has 160,000 or so clones, around three quarters seen once; the top ten hold 4.5% to 6%. Per the germline V gene, CDR1 is SGHVS and CDR2 is FQNEAQ. Trimming cost V 3 bases and J 9 bases, with 18 bases left between them. The CDR3 extends over 15 amino acids. The sequence was collected from a man aged 40-55 years in good health and CMV-seronegative. This chain links TRBV7-8 with TRBJ2-1, with D possibly being TRBD1 (6 bases). The sample comprised PBMCs. This CDR3 is CASSFVTGPVSEQFF. The CDR3, as DNA: TGTGCCAGCAGCTTTGTTACAGGGCCCGTCAGTGAGCAGTTCTTC.